Listed here is a single T cell receptor (beta chain). Antigen unknown. The CDR3 extends over 17 amino acids. J was trimmed by 3 bases and V by 0 bases; bases with no gene match: 10. The germline V gene has CDR1 SGHNT and CDR2 YENEEA. The assay was immunoSEQ multiplex PCR, and TCRdb's table has in-frame clones only and misses some. This table has approximately 150,000 clones, 88% appearing once. This sample stems from a study of T cell responses to AZD1222 COVID-19 vaccine. Study context: Second-dose intervals of approximately 4 or approximately 12 weeks were pooled.

Whole-study results and caveats: All repertoire sampling was performed exclusively after the peak T cell response. Donors were largely white British and mainly female; clonal diversity was possibly underestimated. Of spike-specific TCRs, nearly half reportedly target regions left unmutated in variants.

Source: peripheral blood, taken on day 0 of AZD1222 vaccination. The source of this sequence is an adult in good health. V gene TRBV11-3 combines with J gene TRBJ2-7, with 8 bases fitting TRBD2. In DNA, the CDR3 is TGTGCCAGCAGCTTAGATCTGGGCGGGAGGTCGAACTACGAGCAGTACTTC. Translated, it gives CASSLDLGGRSNYEQYF.